Listed below are T cell receptor beta chains from one sample, sequenced in a study of neurological immune-mediated disorders. TCRdb re-called the 5' RACE reads with MiXCR, one entry per CDR3 protein. In the table there are roughly 62,000 distinct CDR3 sequences, about 3.7% of which are singletons. The sequenced sample was PBMCs. Receptors originate from a woman aged 45-60 years with multiple sclerosis. Each CDR3 is given with its conserved first and last residue. Each record gives: J gene, V gene, D gene, clone size, CDR3 protein, CDR3 DNA. A D gene is named only where the DNA matches it firmly. Only some rows state a clone size, as once, few, many or a class for expanded clones.

J: TRBJ2-3
V: TRBV16
D: .
size: many
CDR3: CASSQLLAADTQYF
DNA: TGTGCCAGCAGCCAACTATTAGCGGCGGATACGCAGTATTTT

J: TRBJ2-7
V: TRBV7-2
D: .
size: many
CDR3: CASSLGGRQTYEQYF
DNA: TGTGCCAGCAGCTTAGGCGGGCGACAAACCTACGAGCAGTACTTC

J: TRBJ2-5
V: TRBV5-1
D: TRBD2
size: many
CDR3: CASLAGTSVQETQYF
DNA: TGCGCCAGCTTGGCCGGGACTAGCGTACAAGAGACCCAGTACTTC

J: TRBJ1-5
V: TRBV15
D: TRBD1
size: many
CDR3: CATSRDREGQPQHF
DNA: TGTGCCACCAGCAGGGACAGGGAAGGTCAGCCCCAGCATTTT

J: TRBJ2-1
V: TRBV20-1
D: TRBD2
size: many
CDR3: CSARASAGEGNEQFF
DNA: TGCAGTGCTAGAGCGTCAGCGGGAGAGGGCAATGAGCAGTTCTTC

J: TRBJ2-4
V: TRBV20-1
D: TRBD1
size: many
CDR3: CSALGQAQKNIQYF
DNA: TGCAGTGCCCTCGGACAGGCTCAGAAAAACATTCAGTACTTC

J: TRBJ2-3
V: TRBV10-3
D: .
size: many
CDR3: CAISEEGTDTQYF
DNA: TGTGCCATCAGTGAAGAGGGCACAGATACGCAGTATTTT

J: TRBJ1-6
V: TRBV20-1
D: TRBD1
size: many
CDR3: CSARDGGRGNSPLHF
DNA: TGCAGTGCTAGAGATGGGGGCAGGGGGAATTCACCCCTCCACTTT

J: TRBJ2-7
V: TRBV12-3/TRBV12-4
D: .
size: many
CDR3: CASTDGRLHEQYF
DNA: TGTGCCAGCACTGATGGGAGGCTCCACGAGCAGTACTTC

J: TRBJ2-7
V: TRBV7-2
D: .
size: many
CDR3: CASSPGGYEQYF
DNA: TGTGCCAGCAGCCCCGGGGGCTACGAGCAGTACTTC

J: TRBJ2-1
V: TRBV2
D: TRBD2
size: .
CDR3: CASSEAGRLAGANEQFF
DNA: TGTGCCAGCAGTGAAGCGGGACGACTAGCGGGAGCCAATGAGCAGTTCTTC

J: TRBJ1-6
V: TRBV20-1
D: .
size: .
CDR3: CSARDVASSPLHF
DNA: TGCAGTGCTAGAGATGTGGCCTCTTCACCCCTCCACTTT

J: TRBJ2-1
V: TRBV6-6
D: .
size: many
CDR3: CASRGGGSSYNEQFF
DNA: TGTGCCAGCAGGGGGGGCGGGAGCTCCTACAATGAGCAGTTCTTC

J: TRBJ1-1
V: TRBV20-1
D: .
size: many
CDR3: CSATHRFTTPSTEAFF
DNA: TGCAGTGCTACCCACAGGTTCACGACCCCAAGTACTGAAGCTTTCTTT

J: TRBJ2-3
V: TRBV20-1
D: TRBD1
size: many
CDR3: CSARSGQGATDTQYF
DNA: TGCAGTGCTAGAAGTGGACAGGGGGCCACAGATACGCAGTATTTT

J: TRBJ2-1
V: TRBV7-8
D: .
size: many
CDR3: CASSLQTLNEQFF
DNA: TGTGCCAGCAGCTTACAAACTCTCAATGAGCAGTTCTTC

J: TRBJ1-5
V: TRBV20-1
D: TRBD1
size: many
CDR3: CSARDRVGGLDQPQHF
DNA: TGCAGTGCTAGAGATCGAGTAGGGGGCCTAGATCAGCCCCAGCATTTT

J: TRBJ1-2
V: TRBV20-1
D: .
size: few
CDR3: CSARDEGPLRQARYGYTF
DNA: TGCAGTGCTAGAGATGAGGGACCACTCCGGCAAGCTCGATATGGCTACACCTTC

J: TRBJ1-2
V: TRBV2
D: .
size: many
CDR3: CASSVVDKNYGYTF
DNA: TGTGCCAGCAGCGTAGTAGACAAGAACTATGGCTACACCTTC

J: TRBJ1-2
V: TRBV25-1
D: TRBD1
size: many
CDR3: CASTTGTYGYTF
DNA: TGTGCCAGCACGACAGGGACCTATGGCTACACCTTC

J: TRBJ2-5
V: TRBV7-2
D: .
size: many
CDR3: CASSLGGAGETQYF
DNA: TGTGCCAGCAGCTTAGGGGGGGCAGGGGAGACCCAGTACTTC

J: TRBJ2-7
V: TRBV14
D: .
size: many
CDR3: CASSQDEQGIAYEQYF
DNA: TGTGCCAGCAGCCAAGATGAACAGGGTATCGCCTACGAGCAGTACTTC

J: TRBJ1-4
V: TRBV4-3
D: .
size: many
CDR3: CASSKSGGTNEKLFF
DNA: TGCGCCAGCAGCAAGTCTGGGGGTACTAATGAAAAACTGTTTTTT

J: TRBJ2-2
V: TRBV30
D: .
size: many
CDR3: CAWSRQNTGELFF
DNA: TGTGCCTGGAGCCGACAGAACACCGGGGAGCTGTTTTTT

J: TRBJ2-1
V: TRBV5-1
D: .
size: many
CDR3: CASSLYREMNNEQFF
DNA: TGCGCCAGCAGCTTGTACAGGGAAATGAACAATGAGCAGTTCTTC

J: TRBJ2-3
V: TRBV12-3/TRBV12-4
D: .
size: many
CDR3: CASRIDNIGTDTQYF
DNA: TGTGCCAGCCGAATTGACAACATAGGCACAGATACGCAGTATTTT

J: TRBJ2-7
V: TRBV11-3
D: .
size: many
CDR3: CASSLEGIAEQYF
DNA: TGTGCCAGCAGCTTAGAGGGGATCGCGGAGCAGTACTTC

J: TRBJ1-1
V: TRBV9
D: .
size: few
CDR3: CASSVTLETEAFF
DNA: TGTGCCAGCAGCGTCACATTAGAAACTGAAGCTTTCTTT